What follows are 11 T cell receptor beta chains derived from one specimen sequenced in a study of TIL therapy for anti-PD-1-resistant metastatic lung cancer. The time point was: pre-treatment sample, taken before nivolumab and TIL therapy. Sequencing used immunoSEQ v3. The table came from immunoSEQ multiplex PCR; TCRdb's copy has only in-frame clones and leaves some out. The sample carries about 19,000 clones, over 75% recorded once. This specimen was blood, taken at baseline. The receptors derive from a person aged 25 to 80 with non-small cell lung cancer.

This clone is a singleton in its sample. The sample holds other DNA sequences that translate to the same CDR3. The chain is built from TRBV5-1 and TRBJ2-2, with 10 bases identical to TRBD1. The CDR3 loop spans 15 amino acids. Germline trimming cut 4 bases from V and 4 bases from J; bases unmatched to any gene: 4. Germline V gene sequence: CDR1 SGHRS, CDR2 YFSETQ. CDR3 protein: CASSPGQGPTGELFF. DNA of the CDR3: TGCGCCAGCAGCCCGGGACAGGGGCCCACCGGGGAGCTGTTTTTT.

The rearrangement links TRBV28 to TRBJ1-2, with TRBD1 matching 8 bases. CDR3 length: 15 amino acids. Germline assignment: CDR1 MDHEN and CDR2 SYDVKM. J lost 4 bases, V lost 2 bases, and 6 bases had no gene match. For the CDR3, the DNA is TGTGCCAGCAGTTTAAGCGGGACAGGCAGCTATGGCTACACCTTC. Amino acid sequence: CASSLSGTGSYGYTF.

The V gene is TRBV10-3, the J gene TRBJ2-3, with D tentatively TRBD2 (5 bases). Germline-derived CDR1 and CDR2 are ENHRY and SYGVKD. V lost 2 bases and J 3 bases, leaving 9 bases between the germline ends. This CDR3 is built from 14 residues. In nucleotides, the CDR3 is TGTGCCATCAGTGAGGGGAGAGGAACAGATACGCAGTATTTT. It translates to CAISEGRGTDTQYF.

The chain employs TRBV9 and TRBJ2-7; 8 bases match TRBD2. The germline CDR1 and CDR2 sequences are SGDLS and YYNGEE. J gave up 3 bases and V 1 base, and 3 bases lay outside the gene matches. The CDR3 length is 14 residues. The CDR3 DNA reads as TGTGCCAGCAGCGTAAGTCTAGCGGGCTACGAGCAGTACTTC. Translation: CASSVSLAGYEQYF. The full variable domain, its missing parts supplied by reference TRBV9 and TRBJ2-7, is DSGVTQTPKHLITATGQRVTLRCSPRSGDLSVYWYQQSLDQGLQFLIQYYNGEERAKGNILERFSAQQFPDLHSELNLSSLELGDSALYFCASSVSLAGYEQYFGPGTRLTVT.

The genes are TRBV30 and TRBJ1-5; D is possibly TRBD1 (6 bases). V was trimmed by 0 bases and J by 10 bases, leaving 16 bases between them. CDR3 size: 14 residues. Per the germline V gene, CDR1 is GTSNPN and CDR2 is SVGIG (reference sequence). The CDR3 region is CAWSVSWGAKPQHF. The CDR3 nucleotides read TGTGCCTGGAGTGTTTCGTGGGGGGCCAAACCCCAGCATTTT.

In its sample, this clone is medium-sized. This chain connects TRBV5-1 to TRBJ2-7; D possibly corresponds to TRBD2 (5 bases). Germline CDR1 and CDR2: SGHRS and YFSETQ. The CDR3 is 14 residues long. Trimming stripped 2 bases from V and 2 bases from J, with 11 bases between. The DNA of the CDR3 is TGCGCCAGCAGCTTCGACACGGGGACCTACGAGCAGTACTTC. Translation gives CASSFDTGTYEQYF.

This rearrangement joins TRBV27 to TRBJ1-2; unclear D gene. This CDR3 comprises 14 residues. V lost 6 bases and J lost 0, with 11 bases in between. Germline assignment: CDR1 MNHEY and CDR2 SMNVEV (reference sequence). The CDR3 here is CASRGLGTNYGYTF. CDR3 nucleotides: TGTGCCAGCAGGGGCCTAGGGACTAACTATGGCTACACCTTC.

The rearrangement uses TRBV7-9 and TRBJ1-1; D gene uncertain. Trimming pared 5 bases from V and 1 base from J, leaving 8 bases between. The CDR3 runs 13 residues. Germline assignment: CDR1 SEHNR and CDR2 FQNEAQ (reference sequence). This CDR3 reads CASSIQTNTEAFF. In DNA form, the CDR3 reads TGTGCCAGCAGCATACAGACGAACACTGAAGCTTTCTTT. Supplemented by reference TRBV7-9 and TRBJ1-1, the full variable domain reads DTGVSQNPRHKITKRGQNVTFRCDPISEHNRLYWYRQTLGQGPEFLTYFQNEAQLEKSRLLSDRFSAERPKGSFSTLEIQRTEQGDSAMYLCASSIQTNTEAFFGQGTRLTVV.

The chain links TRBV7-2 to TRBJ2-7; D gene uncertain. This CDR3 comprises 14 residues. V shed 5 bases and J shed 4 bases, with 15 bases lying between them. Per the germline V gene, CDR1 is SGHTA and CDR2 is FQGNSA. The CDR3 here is CASSHIFIPYEQYF. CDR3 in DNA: TGTGCCAGCAGCCACATTTTCATCCCTTACGAGCAGTACTTC.

The CDR3 coding sequence is TGTGCCACCCTGAGAGGAAATCCTAGCACAGATACGCAGTATTTT. This codes for CATLRGNPSTDTQYF. J is TRBJ2-3 and V is TRBV2; D gene ambiguous. Germline CDR1 is SNHLY and CDR2 is FYNNEI. V shed 10 bases and J shed 0 bases, with 17 bases lying between them. CDR3 size: 15 residues.

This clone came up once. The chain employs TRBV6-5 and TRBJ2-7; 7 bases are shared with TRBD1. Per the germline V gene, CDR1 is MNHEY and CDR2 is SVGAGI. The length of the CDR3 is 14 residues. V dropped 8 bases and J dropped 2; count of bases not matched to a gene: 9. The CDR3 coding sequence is TGTGCCAGCCGCCGGACAGGCACAGCCTACGAGCAGTACTTC. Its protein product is CASRRTGTAYEQYF.